This T cell receptor (beta chain) was identified in a study of regulatory T cells in long-lasting Graves disease. The wider study: Graves' patients with a new diagnosis had received antithyroid drugs under 3 months.

This clonotype came up many times. Through Arm-PCR of CDR3 regions and iRepertoire HTBI primers, TCR beta libraries were built. A single record per CDR3 protein comes from TCRdb applying MiXCR to the multiplex PCR reads. The table records approximately 400,000 distinct CDR3 sequences, around 16% of them present only once. CDR1 and CDR2 (germline): SNHLY, FYNNEI. The CDR3 length is 15 residues. The ends lost 6 bases at V and 2 bases at J; junction bases unmatched: 5. Time point in this sample: newly diagnosed GD, antithyroid drugs for less than 3 months. Isolated PBMC RNA provided the starting material for the TCR library. The same sample was also studied in work on T cells in Graves' hyperthyroidism and ophthalmopathy.

The chain is built from TRBV2 and TRBJ2-4, with 9 bases matching TRBD1. The receptor was isolated from a woman between 40 and 55 years old with Graves disease. Sequencing was performed on peripheral blood mononuclear cells (PBMCs), taken at new diagnosis, from a patient treated with antithyroid drugs. CDR3 nucleotides: TGTGCCAGCAGAACACAGGGGGCGTCCAAAAACATTCAGTACTTC. Translated, it gives CASRTQGASKNIQYF.